One sample yielded the 18 T cell receptor beta chains listed below, sequenced in a study of T cell changes during pregnancy in multiple sclerosis. Assay used: immunoSEQ multiplex PCR; TCRdb lists only in-frame clones, some missing. The table includes roughly 87,000 clones, around 93% detected once. This material consisted of peripheral blood, taken in the third trimester of pregnancy. The receptors stem from a female donor in good health, enrolled as a control in a pregnancy study.

The gene calls are TRBV16 and TRBJ1-1; 7 nucleotides align to TRBD1. V lost 4 bases to trimming and J lost 0 bases; unmatched junction nucleotides: 5. The CDR3 contains 15 residues. In germline, CDR1 is KGHSY, CDR2 FQNENV. The CDR3 DNA sequence: TGTGCCAGCAGCCCGGGGACAGAAATGAACACTGAAGCTTTCTTT. Translation: CASSPGTEMNTEAFF.

The chain employs TRBV15 and TRBJ2-7, with 7 bases matching TRBD1. Germline-derived CDR1 and CDR2 are LNHNV and YYDKDF (reference sequence). This CDR3 comprises 15 residues. V lost 3 bases, J lost 3 bases, and 8 bases stayed unmatched. CDR3: CATSRAPGQSYEQYF. In DNA form, the CDR3 reads TGTGCCACCAGCAGGGCCCCGGGACAGAGCTACGAGCAGTACTTC.

The chain combines TRBV21-1 with TRBJ2-1; the D call of TRBD2 is as the table states it, not checked on the DNA. TRBV21-1 is listed as a pseudogene. The CDR3 sequence is 21 residues long. The CDR3 DNA reads as TGTGCCAGCAGGAAAGTGGGGGGTGCTAGCGGGAGGGCTACGCATCCCAATGAGCAGTTCTTC. It yields the protein CASRKVGGASGRATHPNEQFF.

This sequence joins TRBV4-1 and TRBJ1-5; D is possibly TRBD1 (5 bases). V was shortened by 1 base and J by 6 bases, with 10 bases between the two germline ends. The CDR3 length is 14 residues. From germline, CDR1 is MGHRA and CDR2 YSYEKL. The CDR3, as DNA: TGCGCCAGCAGCCAAGCGGGGGTGGCTCAGCCCCAGCATTTT. Translation gives CASSQAGVAQPQHF.

The J gene is TRBJ1-1, the V gene TRBV6-6; TRBD1 agrees at 8 bases. This CDR3 is built from 14 residues. The ends lost 4 bases at V and 8 bases at J; junction bases unmatched: 9. Germline V gene data show CDR1 as MNHNY and CDR2 as SVGAGI (reference sequence). CDR3 protein: CASSSRQGWEEAFF. CDR3 DNA: TGTGCCAGCAGTTCCCGACAGGGGTGGGAGGAAGCTTTCTTT.

The chain joins TRBV5-5 to TRBJ1-1, with D uncertain. V lost 0 bases to trimming and J lost 1 base, with 19 bases between them. This CDR3 region has 18 residues. Looked up from germline, CDR1 is SGHKS and CDR2 is YYEKEE (reference sequence). The chain's CDR3 is CASSLEGPGHTENTEAFF. As DNA, the CDR3 is TGTGCCAGCAGCTTGGAAGGTCCAGGCCATACTGAGAACACTGAAGCTTTCTTT.

The V call is TRBV5-5, the J call TRBJ2-7; maybe TRBD1 (6 bases). Trimming pared 1 base from V and 4 bases from J, leaving 9 bases between. The CDR3 runs to 13 residues. Germline-derived CDR1 and CDR2 are SGHKS and YYEKEE (reference sequence). The CDR3: CASSLTGSYEQYF. The CDR3 nucleotides read TGTGCCAGCAGCTTGACAGGGTCTTACGAGCAGTACTTC.

V gene TRBV28 combines with J gene TRBJ2-7; TRBD2 matches 12 bases. J was trimmed by 6 bases and V by 3 bases; bases with no gene match: 3. This CDR3 comprises 14 residues. CDR1 and CDR2 (germline): MDHEN, SYDVKM. The CDR3 bases are TGTGCCAGCAGTTTTGGACTAGCGGGAACCGAGCAGTACTTC. Residues: CASSFGLAGTEQYF.

V gene TRBV28 combines with J gene TRBJ2-7; possibly TRBD2 for D (6 bases). Germline loops: CDR1 MDHEN, CDR2 SYDVKM. V was clipped by 4 bases and J by 3 bases, with 16 bases between them. The CDR3 has 15 residues. The CDR3 spells CASSSGASANYEQYF. The CDR3 bases are TGTGCCAGCAGTTCTGGGGCTAGCGCAAACTACGAGCAGTACTTC.

This chain connects TRBV7-8 to TRBJ2-6, with a possible D match to TRBD2 (5 bases). The CDR3 spans 17 residues. The ends were cut back, 5 bases at V and 5 bases at J, with 19 bases in the middle. Germline V lookup: CDR1 SGHVS, CDR2 FQNEAQ. CDR3 sequence: CASSAGSPQSRANVLTF. In nucleotides, the CDR3 is TGTGCCAGCAGCGCTGGGAGCCCACAAAGTCGGGCCAACGTCCTGACTTTC.

The gene calls are TRBV5-1 and TRBJ1-1; D may be TRBD1 (6 bases). The CDR3 sequence is 15 residues long. V lost 4 bases, J lost 4 bases, and 17 bases lay in between. Germline loops: CDR1 SGHRS, CDR2 YFSETQ. CDR3 coding DNA: TGCGCCAGCAGCCCCGTATTTACAGGGTCCACTGAAGCTTTCTTT. Protein product: CASSPVFTGSTEAFF.

This chain connects TRBV19 to TRBJ2-7, with a tentative D call TRBD1 (6 bases). The V end was cut by 6 bases, the J end by 4 bases, with 16 bases between. This CDR3 spans 14 amino acids. Germline lookup yields CDR1 LNHDA and CDR2 SQIVND (reference sequence). The CDR3 DNA is TGTGCCAGTAGCCCATGGACAGATCCTTACGAGCAGTACTTC. The encoded protein is CASSPWTDPYEQYF.

The chain uses TRBV6-4 and TRBJ1-5, with D perhaps TRBD1 (6 bases). This CDR3 comprises 14 residues. Deletions cut 4 bases from V and 4 bases from J, with 11 bases between. Looked up from germline, CDR1 is MRHNA and CDR2 is SNTAGT. CDR3 in amino acids: CASSAGAGNQPQHF. CDR3 DNA sequence: TGTGCCAGCAGTGCAGGGGCCGGGAATCAGCCCCAGCATTTT.

J is TRBJ2-1 and V is TRBV6-1, with 9 bases fitting TRBD2. The germline gives CDR1 MNHNS, CDR2 SASEGT. The CDR3 runs to 17 residues. The ends lost 2 bases at V and 2 bases at J; junction bases unmatched: 7. CDR3 loop: CASSERSGRSPYNEQFF. The CDR3, as DNA: TGTGCCAGCAGTGAACGGAGCGGGAGGTCCCCCTACAATGAGCAGTTCTTC.

The rearrangement links TRBV6-1 to TRBJ2-3; TRBD1 aligns across 8 bases. V was pared by 11 bases and J by 3 bases, with 10 bases of the junction left unmatched. The CDR3 sequence is 14 residues long. Germline V gives CDR1 MNHNS, CDR2 SASEGT. The CDR3 protein is CASTGRGRTDTQYF. The CDR3, as DNA: TGTGCCTCCACGGGCAGGGGGCGAACAGATACGCAGTATTTT.

The chain is built from TRBV15 and TRBJ2-1, with D unresolved. From germline, CDR1 is LNHNV and CDR2 YYDKDF (reference sequence). The CDR3 has 16 residues. Trimming left V 0 bases short and J 0 bases short, with 9 bases between. DNA for the CDR3: TGTGCCACCAGCAGAGAAGGTGGCGGCTCCTACAATGAGCAGTTCTTC. Amino acid sequence: CATSREGGGSYNEQFF.

V usage is TRBV6-5 and J usage is TRBJ1-2; TRBD1 might be the D (5 bases). The CDR3 consists of 14 residues. Germline CDR1 reads MNHEY; CDR2 reads SVGAGI. Trimming removed 6 bases at V and 8 bases at J, with 19 bases between. The CDR3 bases are TGTGCCAGCAGCCGACGGACCGACAGAAAAGGCTACACCTTC. This gives the protein CASSRRTDRKGYTF.

The chain uses TRBV9 and TRBJ2-7, with TRBD1 matching over 7 bases. CDR1 SGDLS and CDR2 YYNGEE come from the germline V gene. The CDR3 contains 13 residues. J was trimmed by 6 bases and V by 3 bases; bases with no gene match: 6. CDR3: CASSDRQGGEQYF. Here the CDR3 DNA reads TGTGCCAGCAGCGACAGACAGGGCGGCGAGCAGTACTTC.